The TCR beta chain described here comes from a study of PD-1 blockade in classical Hodgkin lymphoma. Some clones are missing from TCRdb's copy, which holds only in-frame ones; the method was immunoSEQ multiplex PCR. The repertoire holds about 27,000 clones, around four fifths seen once, with roughly 35% in the top ten. All the patients suffered relapse after autologous stem cell transplantation, and brentuximab vedotin exposure differed. The CDR3 is made up of 15 amino acids. The germline V and J ends were trimmed by 5 bases and 0 bases, with 11 bases remaining between them. CDR1 is MDHEN and CDR2 is SYDVKM in the germline V gene.

This TCR came from a human donor with classical Hodgkin lymphoma. The rearrangement links TRBV28 to TRBJ1-5, with D perhaps TRBD1 (5 bases). Source: peripheral blood mononuclear cells (PBMCs), taken before the second cycle of nivolumab. This CDR3 is CASSEGEYSNQPQHF. CDR3 coding DNA: TGTGCCAGCAGTGAAGGGGAATATAGCAATCAGCCCCAGCATTTT.